This is a list of T cell receptor beta chains from one sample in a study of post-analysis software for immune sequencing data. TCRdb processed the PCR reads anew with MiXCR; each CDR3 protein has one entry. The table has 650,000 to 850,000 distinct CDR3 sequences, around 42% seen once. The sample was blood. These receptors were taken from a girl aged 10 to 17 with multiple sclerosis. The conserved cysteine and the conserved F or W are not part of the CDR3 here. The order of the fields is V gene, J gene, CDR3 protein.

v_gene: TRBV20-1
j_gene: TRBJ2-1
CDR3aa: SAPRDHNEQF

v_gene: TRBV12-3/TRBV12-4
j_gene: TRBJ2-5
CDR3aa: ASSLDSVTQY

v_gene: TRBV28
j_gene: TRBJ2-7
CDR3aa: ASTPETGTAHYEQY

v_gene: TRBV28
j_gene: TRBJ1-4
CDR3aa: ASSRGTVNEKLF

v_gene: TRBV9
j_gene: TRBJ2-1
CDR3aa: ASSVGHQVGNEQF

v_gene: TRBV10-3
j_gene: TRBJ2-1
CDR3aa: AISENGNNEQF

v_gene: TRBV7-8
j_gene: TRBJ2-5
CDR3aa: ASSASDSQETQY

v_gene: TRBV5-1
j_gene: TRBJ2-3
CDR3aa: ASSFRDGGTDTQY

v_gene: TRBV6-6
j_gene: TRBJ1-2
CDR3aa: ASSWDRDSPGYT

v_gene: TRBV12-3/TRBV12-4
j_gene: TRBJ2-7
CDR3aa: ASSSGIPGQISYEQY

v_gene: TRBV15
j_gene: TRBJ2-3
CDR3aa: ATSRGGQRTTDTQY

v_gene: TRBV4-3
j_gene: TRBJ2-3
CDR3aa: ASSPDYRGRDTQY